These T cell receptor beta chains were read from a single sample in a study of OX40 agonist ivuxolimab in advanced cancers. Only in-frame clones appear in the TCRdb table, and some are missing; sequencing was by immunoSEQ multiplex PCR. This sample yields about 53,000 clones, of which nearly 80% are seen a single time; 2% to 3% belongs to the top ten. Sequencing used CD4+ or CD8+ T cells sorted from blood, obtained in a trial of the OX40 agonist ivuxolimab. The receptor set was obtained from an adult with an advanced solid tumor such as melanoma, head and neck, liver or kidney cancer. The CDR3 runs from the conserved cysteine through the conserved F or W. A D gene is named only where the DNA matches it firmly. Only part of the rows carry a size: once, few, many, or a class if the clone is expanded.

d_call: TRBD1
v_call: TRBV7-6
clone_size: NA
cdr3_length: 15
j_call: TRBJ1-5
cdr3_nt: TGTGCCAGCAGCGCGGGACAGGGAAAGGGTCAGCCCCAGCATTTT
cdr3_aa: CASSAGQGKGQPQHF

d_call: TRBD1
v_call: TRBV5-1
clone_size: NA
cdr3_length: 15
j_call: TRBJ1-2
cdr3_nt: TGCGCCAGCAGCCCCCGACAGGGTACCAACTATGGCTACACCTTC
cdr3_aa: CASSPRQGTNYGYTF

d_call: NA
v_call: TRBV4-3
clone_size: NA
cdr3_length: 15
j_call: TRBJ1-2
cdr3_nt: TGCGCCAGCAGCCAACGAATTAACCCGGTCTATGGCTACACCTTC
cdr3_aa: CASSQRINPVYGYTF

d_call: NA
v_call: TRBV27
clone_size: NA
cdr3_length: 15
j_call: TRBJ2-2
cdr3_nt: TGTGCCAGCAGTCCCCAGGTCTTCAACACCGGGGAGCTGTTTTTT
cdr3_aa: CASSPQVFNTGELFF

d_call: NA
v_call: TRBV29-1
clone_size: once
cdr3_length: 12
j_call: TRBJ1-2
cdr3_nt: TGCAGCACTCATAGGACCGACTATGGCTACACCTTC
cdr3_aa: CSTHRTDYGYTF

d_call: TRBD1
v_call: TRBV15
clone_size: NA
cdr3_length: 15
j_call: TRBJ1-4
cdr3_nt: TGTGCCACCAGCAGAGCGAGGGGGCTCGGGGAAAAACTGTTTTTT
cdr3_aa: CATSRARGLGEKLFF

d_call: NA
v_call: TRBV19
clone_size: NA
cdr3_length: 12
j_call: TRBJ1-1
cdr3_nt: TGTGCCAGTAGTATGGGGTACACTGAAGCTTTCTTT
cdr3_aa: CASSMGYTEAFF

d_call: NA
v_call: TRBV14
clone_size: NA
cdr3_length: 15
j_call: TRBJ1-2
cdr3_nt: TGTGCCAGCAGCCAAGATCTGCCAGGGAAGTATGGCTACACCTTC
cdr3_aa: CASSQDLPGKYGYTF

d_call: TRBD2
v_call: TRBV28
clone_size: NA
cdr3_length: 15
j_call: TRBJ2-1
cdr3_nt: TGTGCCAGCCTCTCCGGGACTAGCCGATACAATGAGCAGTTCTTC
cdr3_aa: CASLSGTSRYNEQFF

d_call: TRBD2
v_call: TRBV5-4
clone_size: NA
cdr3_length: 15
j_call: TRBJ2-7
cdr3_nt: TGTGCCAGCAGCCGGTGGGGCGGGGGGATATACGAGCAGTACTTC
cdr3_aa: CASSRWGGGIYEQYF

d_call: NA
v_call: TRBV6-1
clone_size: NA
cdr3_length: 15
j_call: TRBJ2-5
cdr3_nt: TGTGCCAGCAGTGAAAGTTATGGGTACCAAGAGACCCAGTACTTC
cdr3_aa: CASSESYGYQETQYF

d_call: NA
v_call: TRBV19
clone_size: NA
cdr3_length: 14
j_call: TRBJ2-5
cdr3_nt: TGTGCCAGTAGTGAAGCCGGCTCCAAAGGGACCCAGTACTTC
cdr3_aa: CASSEAGSKGTQYF

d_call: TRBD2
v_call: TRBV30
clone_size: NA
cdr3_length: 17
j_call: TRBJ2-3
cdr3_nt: TGTGCCTGGAGTTCGGTCGGGACTAGCGGGTCCACAGATACGCAGTATTTT
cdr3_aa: CAWSSVGTSGSTDTQYF

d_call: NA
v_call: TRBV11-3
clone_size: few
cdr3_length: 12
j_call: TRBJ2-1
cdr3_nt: TGTGCCAGCAGCTCGGAGTGGAATGAGCAGTTCTTC
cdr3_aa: CASSSEWNEQFF

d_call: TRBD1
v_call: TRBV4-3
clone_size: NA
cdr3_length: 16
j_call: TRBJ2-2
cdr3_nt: TGCGCCAGCAGCCAAGGGACAGGAAGACGGACCGGGGAGCTGTTTTTT
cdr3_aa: CASSQGTGRRTGELFF

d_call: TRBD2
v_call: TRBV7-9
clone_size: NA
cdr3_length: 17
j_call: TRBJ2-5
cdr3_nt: TGTGCCAGCAGCACCGGACTAGCGGGAGTAAGGGGAGAGACCCAGTACTTC
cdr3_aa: CASSTGLAGVRGETQYF

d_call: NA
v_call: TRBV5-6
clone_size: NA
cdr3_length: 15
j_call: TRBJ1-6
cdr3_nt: TGTGCCAGCACCTCATTCGGACAGACCTATTCACCCCTCCACTTT
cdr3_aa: CASTSFGQTYSPLHF

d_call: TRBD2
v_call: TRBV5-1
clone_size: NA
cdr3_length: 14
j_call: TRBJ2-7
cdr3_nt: TGCGCCAGCAGCGTCCAGACTAGCGGGGACGAGCAGTACTTC
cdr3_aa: CASSVQTSGDEQYF

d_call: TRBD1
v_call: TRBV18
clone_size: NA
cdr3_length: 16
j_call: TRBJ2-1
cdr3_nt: TGTGCCAGCTCACCACGCGCGGACAGGCCCTACAATGAGCAGTTCTTC
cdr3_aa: CASSPRADRPYNEQFF

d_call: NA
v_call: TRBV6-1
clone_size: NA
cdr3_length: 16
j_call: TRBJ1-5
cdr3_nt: TGTGCCAGCAGTGTTTTCGGGGAAGTCCCCAATCAGCCCCAGCATTTT
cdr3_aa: CASSVFGEVPNQPQHF

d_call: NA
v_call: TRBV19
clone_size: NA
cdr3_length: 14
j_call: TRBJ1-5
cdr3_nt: TGTGCCAGTAGTATGCGGAGTAGCAATCAGCCCCAGCATTTT
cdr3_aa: CASSMRSSNQPQHF

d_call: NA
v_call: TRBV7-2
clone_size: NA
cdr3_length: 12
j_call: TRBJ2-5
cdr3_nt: TGTGCCAGCAGCTTAGCGATGCAGACCCAGTACTTC
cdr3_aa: CASSLAMQTQYF

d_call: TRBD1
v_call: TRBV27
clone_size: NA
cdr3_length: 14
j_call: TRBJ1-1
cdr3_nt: TGTGCCAGCACTTCGGACAGGATGAACACTGAAGCTTTCTTT
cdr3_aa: CASTSDRMNTEAFF

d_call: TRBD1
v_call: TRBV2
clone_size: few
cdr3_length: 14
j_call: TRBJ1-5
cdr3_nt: TGTGCCAGCAGTCCCGACAGGGGGTATCAGCCCCAGCATTTT
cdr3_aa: CASSPDRGYQPQHF

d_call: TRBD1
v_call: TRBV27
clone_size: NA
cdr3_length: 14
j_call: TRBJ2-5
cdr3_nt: TGTGCCAGCAGGTCCCGCAGGGGGCAAGAGACCCAGTACTTC
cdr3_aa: CASRSRRGQETQYF

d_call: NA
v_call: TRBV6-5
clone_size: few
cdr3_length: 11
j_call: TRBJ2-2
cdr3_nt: TGTGCCAGCAGGAACTCCGGGGAGCTGTTTTTT
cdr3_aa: CASRNSGELFF

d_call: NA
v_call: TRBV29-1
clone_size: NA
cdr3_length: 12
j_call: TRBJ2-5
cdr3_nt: TGCAGCGCCTCAGGCCTTCAAGGGGCCCAGTACTTC
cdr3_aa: CSASGLQGAQYF

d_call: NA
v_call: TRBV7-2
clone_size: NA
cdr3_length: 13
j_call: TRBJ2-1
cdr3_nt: TGTGCCAGCAGCTTAACCCGATACAATGAGCAGTTCTTC
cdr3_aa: CASSLTRYNEQFF

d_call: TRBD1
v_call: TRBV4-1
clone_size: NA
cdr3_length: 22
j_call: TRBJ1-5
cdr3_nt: TGCGCCAGCAGCCAAGGGATGGGGACAGGGGGAGACCGACGGTTTGGCAATCAGCCCCAGCATTTT
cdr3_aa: CASSQGMGTGGDRRFGNQPQHF

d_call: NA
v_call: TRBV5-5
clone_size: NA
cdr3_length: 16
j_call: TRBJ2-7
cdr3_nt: TGTGCCAGCAGCCAGGCTATAACGGGACCGAGCTACGAGCAGTACTTC
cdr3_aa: CASSQAITGPSYEQYF

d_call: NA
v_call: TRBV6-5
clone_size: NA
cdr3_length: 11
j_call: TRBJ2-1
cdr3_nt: TGTGCCAGCACAGGGTACAATGAGCAGTTCTTC
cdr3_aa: CASTGYNEQFF

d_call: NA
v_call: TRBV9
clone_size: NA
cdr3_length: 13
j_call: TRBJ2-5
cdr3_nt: TGTGCCAGCAGCCCCCCGGGGTCAGAGACCCAGTACTTC
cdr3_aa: CASSPPGSETQYF

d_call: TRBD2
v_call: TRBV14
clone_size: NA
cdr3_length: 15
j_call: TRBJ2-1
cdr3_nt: TGTGCCAGCAGTAGGACTAGCGTATTCTACAATGAGCAGTTCTTC
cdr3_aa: CASSRTSVFYNEQFF

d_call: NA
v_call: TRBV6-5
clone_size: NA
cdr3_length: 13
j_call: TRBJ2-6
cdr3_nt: TGTGCCAGCACCCCGGATGGGGCCAACGTCCTGACTTTC
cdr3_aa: CASTPDGANVLTF

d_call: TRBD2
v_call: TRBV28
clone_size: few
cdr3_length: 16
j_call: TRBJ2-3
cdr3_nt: TGTGCCAGCAGCCCTAGCGGGAGAGGAAGCACAGATACGCAGTATTTT
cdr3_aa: CASSPSGRGSTDTQYF

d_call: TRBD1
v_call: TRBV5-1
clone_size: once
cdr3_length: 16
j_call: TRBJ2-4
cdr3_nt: TGCGCCAGCAGCCCAGGGACAGCCCTAGCCAAAAACATTCAGTACTTC
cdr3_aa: CASSPGTALAKNIQYF

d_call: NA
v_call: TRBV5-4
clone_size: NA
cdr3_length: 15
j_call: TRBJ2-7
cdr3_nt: TGTGCCAGCAGCTTGGGGGCGGCAGAATACTACGAGCAGTACTTC
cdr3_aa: CASSLGAAEYYEQYF

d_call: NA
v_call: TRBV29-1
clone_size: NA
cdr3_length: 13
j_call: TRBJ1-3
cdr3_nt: TGCAGCGCCGTGACAGGCTCTGGAAACACCATATATTTT
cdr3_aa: CSAVTGSGNTIYF

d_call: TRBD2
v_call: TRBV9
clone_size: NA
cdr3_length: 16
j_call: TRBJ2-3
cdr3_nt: TGTGCCAGCAGCGCTCGGAGCGGGACTAGCACAGATACGCAGTATTTT
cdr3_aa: CASSARSGTSTDTQYF

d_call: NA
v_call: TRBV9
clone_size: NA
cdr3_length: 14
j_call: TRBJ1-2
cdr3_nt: TGTGCCAGCAGCCCCGGAGGCGGTAACTATGGCTACACCTTC
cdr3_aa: CASSPGGGNYGYTF